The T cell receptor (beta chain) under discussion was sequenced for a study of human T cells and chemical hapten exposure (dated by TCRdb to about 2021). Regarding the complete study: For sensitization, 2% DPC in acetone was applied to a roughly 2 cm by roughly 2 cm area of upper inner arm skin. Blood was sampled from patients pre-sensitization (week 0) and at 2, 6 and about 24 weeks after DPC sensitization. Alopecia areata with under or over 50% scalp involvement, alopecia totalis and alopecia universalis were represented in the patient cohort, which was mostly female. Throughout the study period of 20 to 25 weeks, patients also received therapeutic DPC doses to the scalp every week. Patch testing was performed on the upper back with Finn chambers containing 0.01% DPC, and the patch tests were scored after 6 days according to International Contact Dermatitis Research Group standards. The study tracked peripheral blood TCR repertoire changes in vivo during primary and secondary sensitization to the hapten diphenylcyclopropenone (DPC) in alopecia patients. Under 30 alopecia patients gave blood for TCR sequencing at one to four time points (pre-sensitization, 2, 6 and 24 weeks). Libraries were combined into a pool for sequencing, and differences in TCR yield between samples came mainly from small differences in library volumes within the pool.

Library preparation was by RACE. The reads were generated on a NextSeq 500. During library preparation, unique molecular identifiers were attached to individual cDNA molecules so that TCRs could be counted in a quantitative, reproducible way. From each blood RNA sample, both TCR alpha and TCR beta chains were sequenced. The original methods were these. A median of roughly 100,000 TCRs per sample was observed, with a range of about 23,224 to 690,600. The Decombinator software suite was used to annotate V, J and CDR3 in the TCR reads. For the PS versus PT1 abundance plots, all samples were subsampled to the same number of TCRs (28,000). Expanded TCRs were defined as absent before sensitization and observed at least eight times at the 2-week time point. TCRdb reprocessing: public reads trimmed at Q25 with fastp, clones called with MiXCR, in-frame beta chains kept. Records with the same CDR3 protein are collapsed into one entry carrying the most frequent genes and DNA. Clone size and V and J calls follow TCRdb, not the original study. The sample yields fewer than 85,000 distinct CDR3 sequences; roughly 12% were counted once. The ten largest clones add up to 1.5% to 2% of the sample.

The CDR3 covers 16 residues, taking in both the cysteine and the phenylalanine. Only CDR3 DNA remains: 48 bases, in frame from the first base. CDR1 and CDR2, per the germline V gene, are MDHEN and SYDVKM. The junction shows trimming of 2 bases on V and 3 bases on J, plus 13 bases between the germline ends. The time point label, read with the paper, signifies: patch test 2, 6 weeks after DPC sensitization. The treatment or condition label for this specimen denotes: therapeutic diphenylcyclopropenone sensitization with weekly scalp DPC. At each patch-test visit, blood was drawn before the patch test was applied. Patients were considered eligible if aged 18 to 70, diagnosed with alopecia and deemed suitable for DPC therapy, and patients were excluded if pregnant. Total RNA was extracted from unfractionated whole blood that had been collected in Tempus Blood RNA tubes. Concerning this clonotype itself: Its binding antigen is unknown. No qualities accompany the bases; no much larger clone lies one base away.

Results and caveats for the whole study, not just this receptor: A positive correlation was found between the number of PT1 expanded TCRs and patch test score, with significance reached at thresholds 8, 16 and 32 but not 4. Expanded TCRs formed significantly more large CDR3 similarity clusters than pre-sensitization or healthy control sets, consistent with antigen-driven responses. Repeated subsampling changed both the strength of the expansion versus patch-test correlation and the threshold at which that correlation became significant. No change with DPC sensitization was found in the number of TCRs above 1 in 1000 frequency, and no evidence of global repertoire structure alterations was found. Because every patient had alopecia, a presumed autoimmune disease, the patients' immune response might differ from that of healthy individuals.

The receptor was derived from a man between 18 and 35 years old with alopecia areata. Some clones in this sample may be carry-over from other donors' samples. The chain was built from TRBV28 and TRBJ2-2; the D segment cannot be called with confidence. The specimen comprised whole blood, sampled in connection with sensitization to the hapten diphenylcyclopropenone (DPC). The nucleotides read TGTGCCAGCAGTTTACATCCTGCATCCTACACCGGGGAGCTGTTTTTT. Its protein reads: CASSLHPASYTGELFF.